This T cell receptor (beta chain) was sequenced in a study of spatial heterogeneity in lung cancer. One entry per CDR3 protein, called by TCRdb with MiXCR from the 5' RACE reads. The table shows roughly 9,700 distinct CDR3 sequences, with around 3.9% occurring only once. Trimming removed 1 base from V and 1 base from J, with 14 bases in between. Germline V lookup: CDR1 SGHDN, CDR2 FVKESK. The CDR3 extends over 16 amino acids. This clonotype was seen at least ten times. This beta chain represents an off-target read in a library built for alpha chains; its size is of limited meaning. Time point described: blood taken at disease recurrence. Whole RNA from tumor, nontumor lung or frozen PBMC was sequenced unsorted.

This chain links TRBV14 with TRBJ2-7; TRBD2 is a possible D gene (5 bases). The clonotype originates from a female donor with early-stage non-small cell lung cancer. Material: PBMCs, obtained at recurrence. The CDR3 protein is CASSQGLGLKSYEQYF. In DNA form, the CDR3 reads TGTGCCAGCAGCCAAGGGTTAGGACTGAAGTCCTACGAGCAGTACTTC.